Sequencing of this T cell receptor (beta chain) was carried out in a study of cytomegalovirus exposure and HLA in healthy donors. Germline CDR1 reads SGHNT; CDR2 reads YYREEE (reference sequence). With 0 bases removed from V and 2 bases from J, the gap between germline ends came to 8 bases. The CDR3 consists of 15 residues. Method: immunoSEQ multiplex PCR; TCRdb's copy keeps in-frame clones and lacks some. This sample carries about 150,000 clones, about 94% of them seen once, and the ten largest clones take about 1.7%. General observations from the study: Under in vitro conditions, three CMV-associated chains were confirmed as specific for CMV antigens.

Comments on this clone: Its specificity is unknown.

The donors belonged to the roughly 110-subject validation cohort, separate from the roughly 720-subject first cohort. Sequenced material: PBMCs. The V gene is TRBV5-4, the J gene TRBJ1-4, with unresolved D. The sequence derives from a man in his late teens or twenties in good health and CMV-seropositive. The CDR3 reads CASSLGQMTNEKLFF. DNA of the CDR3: TGTGCCAGCAGCTTGGGCCAGATGACTAATGAAAAACTGTTTTTT.